The rows below give T cell receptor beta chains drawn from one sample of a study of blood T cell repertoires in COVID-19. The assay was immunoSEQ multiplex PCR, and TCRdb's table has in-frame clones only and misses some. Seen here are some 70,000 clones, roughly four fifths observed once, and the top ten hold around 4.3%. Sequenced: peripheral blood. Source of these receptors: a woman aged 60-70 years with acute or convalescent COVID-19. The CDR3 runs from the conserved cysteine through the conserved F or W. The D gene is left open where the match is weak.

J,D,V,CDR3
TRBJ1-1,TRBD1,TRBV2,CASSRVGTGAEAFF
TRBJ2-7,.,TRBV11-2,CASSLEGGPYEQYF
TRBJ2-3,.,TRBV19,CASKVGLEADTQYF
TRBJ2-1,TRBD2,TRBV18,CASSPRSGRGDNEQFF
TRBJ1-2,.,TRBV24-1,CATSDFSGYTF
TRBJ2-5,.,TRBV3-1/TRBV3-2,CASSTTPGTQYF
TRBJ2-1,TRBD1,TRBV19,CASSISGGPNEQFF
TRBJ2-1,TRBD1,TRBV10-1,CASSLGQDNNEQFF
TRBJ2-1,TRBD1,TRBV10-1,CASSESGQGNEQFF
TRBJ1-2,TRBD1,TRBV2,CASSPSQGARGGYTF
TRBJ2-5,.,TRBV7-2,CASSLDGRVQETQYF
TRBJ2-7,.,TRBV11-2,CASSLEGAGEQYF
TRBJ2-1,TRBD2,TRBV19,CASKRGDNEQFF
TRBJ2-3,TRBD2,TRBV7-2,CASSSPSGGLMGDTQYF
TRBJ1-3,.,TRBV5-1,CASSLGRAGNTIYF
TRBJ1-2,.,TRBV2,CASREDGQTNYGYTF
TRBJ2-5,TRBD1,TRBV19,CASSIGTGQETQYF
TRBJ2-5,TRBD1,TRBV5-1,CASSFQGAHEETQYF
TRBJ1-3,TRBD1,TRBV6-1,CASSERAGGRNTIYF
TRBJ2-5,.,TRBV2,CAKNRVTQETQYF
TRBJ1-1,.,TRBV6-6,CASSYSSRGDTEAFF
TRBJ2-5,TRBD2,TRBV5-6,CASSLGPSGGATETQYF
TRBJ2-1,TRBD2,TRBV7-3,CASSLIGVSGGASYNEQFF
TRBJ1-1,.,TRBV20-1,CSATENEAFF
TRBJ2-3,.,TRBV3-1/TRBV3-2,CASSQEGVSSTDTQYF
TRBJ2-1,.,TRBV5-1,CASSSRDLPYGGNEQFF
TRBJ2-7,TRBD1,TRBV7-9,CASSAWTGRDEQYF
TRBJ1-3,.,TRBV3-1/TRBV3-2,CASSQDGSSGNTIYF
TRBJ2-5,TRBD1,TRBV19,CASSAQTGKETQYF